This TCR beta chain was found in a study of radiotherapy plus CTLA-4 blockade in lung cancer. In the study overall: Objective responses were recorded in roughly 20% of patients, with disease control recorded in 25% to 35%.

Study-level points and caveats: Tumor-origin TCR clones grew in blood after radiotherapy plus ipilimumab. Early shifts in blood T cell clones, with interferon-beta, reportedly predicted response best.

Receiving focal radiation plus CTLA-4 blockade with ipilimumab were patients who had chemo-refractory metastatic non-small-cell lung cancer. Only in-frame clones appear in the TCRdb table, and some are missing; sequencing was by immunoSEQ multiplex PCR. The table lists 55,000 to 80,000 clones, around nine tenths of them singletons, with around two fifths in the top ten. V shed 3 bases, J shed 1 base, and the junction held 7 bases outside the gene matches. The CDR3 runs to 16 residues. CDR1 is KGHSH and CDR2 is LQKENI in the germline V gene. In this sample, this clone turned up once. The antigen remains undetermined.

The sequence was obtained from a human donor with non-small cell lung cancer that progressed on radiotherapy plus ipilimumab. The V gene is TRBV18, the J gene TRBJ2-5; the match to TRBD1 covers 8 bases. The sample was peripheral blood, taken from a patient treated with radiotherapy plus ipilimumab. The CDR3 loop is CASSPSRTGTQETQYF. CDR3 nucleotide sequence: TGTGCCAGCTCACCTTCTCGGACAGGGACCCAAGAGACCCAGTACTTC.